The 24 T cell receptor beta chains presented below share a single source sample, sequenced in a study of shared T cell receptors in the human thymus. Clones were read by immunoSEQ multiplex PCR, and TCRdb kept only the in-frame ones, dropping some. The repertoire includes hundreds of thousands of clones, 70% to 90% of them detected once, and around 0.0099% sits in the top ten. These same data were also listed under a study on human thymus T cells.

Sequencing was performed on thymocytes. Receptor source: a boy less than two years old with a congenital heart defect.

The rearrangement joins TRBV19 to TRBJ1-2; no clear D. There are 14 residues in the CDR3. Germline CDR1 LNHDA, CDR2 SQIVND (reference sequence). V dropped 5 bases and J dropped 3 bases, with 13 bases sitting between them. The CDR3 reads CASSGGIIDYGYTF. CDR3 DNA: TGTGCCAGTAGTGGAGGGATTATTGACTATGGCTACACCTTC. The full variable domain, with the rest looked up from reference TRBV19 and TRBJ1-2, is DGGITQSPKYLFRKEGQNVTLSCEQNLNHDAMYWYRQDPGQGLRLIYYSQIVNDFQKGDIAEGYSVSREKKESFPLTVTSAQKNPTAFYLCASSGGIIDYGYTFGSGTRLTVV.

This rearrangement joins TRBV5-1 to TRBJ2-3, with TRBD2 identical over 7 bases. The germline V gene encodes CDR1 SGHRS and CDR2 YFSETQ. The CDR3 is 17 residues long. Germline trimming cut 0 bases from V and 3 bases from J; bases unmatched to any gene: 10. In DNA, the CDR3 is TGCGCCAGCAGCTTGGGTTGGCGGGAGTTGAGGACAGATACGCAGTATTTT. Translating gives CASSLGWRELRTDTQYF. The whole variable domain, remainder taken from reference TRBV5-1 and TRBJ2-3, is KAGVTQTPRYLIKTRGQQVTLSCSPISGHRSVSWYQQTPGQGLQFLFEYFSETQRNKGNFPGRFSGRQFSNSRSEMNVSTLELGDSALYLCASSLGWRELRTDTQYFGPGTRLTVL.

The chain recombines TRBV19 with TRBJ2-5; tentative D call: TRBD2 (6 bases). Deletions cut 2 bases from V and 4 bases from J, with 8 bases between. The germline V gene encodes CDR1 LNHDA and CDR2 SQIVND (reference sequence). The CDR3 contains 13 residues. Here the CDR3 reads CASSIKGGETQYF. Here the CDR3 DNA reads TGTGCCAGTAGTATAAAGGGAGGAGAGACCCAGTACTTC.

The chain couples TRBV4-1 to TRBJ2-1, with 11 nucleotides matching TRBD2. The V segment lost 4 bases and the J segment 4 bases; nucleotides outside the gene matches: 9. This CDR3 contains 17 residues. The germline gives CDR1 MGHRA, CDR2 YSYEKL. CDR3 nucleotide sequence: TGCGCCAGCAGCCTAGGCCGACTAGCGGGACTTTACAATGAGCAGTTCTTC. This gives the protein CASSLGRLAGLYNEQFF.

This chain links TRBV5-6 with TRBJ2-7, with D possibly matching TRBD2 (6 bases). V was cut by 3 bases and J by 7 bases, with 29 bases left in between. Germline CDR1 SGHDT, CDR2 YYEEEE. This CDR3 spans 18 amino acids. Here the CDR3 DNA reads TGTGCCAGCAGCTCAAGAGGCAGTGGGTTACCTGGAGGGGTGGAGCAGTACTTC. It encodes CASSSRGSGLPGGVEQYF.

V and J are TRBV5-1 and TRBJ2-5; the match to TRBD2 covers 10 bases. V shed 4 bases and J 2 bases; nucleotides not matched to a gene: 14. The CDR3 is 18 amino acids. Germline-derived CDR1 and CDR2 are SGHRS and YFSETQ. CDR3 amino acids: CASSVALGTSELQETQYF. In nucleotides, the CDR3 is TGCGCCAGCAGCGTAGCCCTCGGGACTAGCGAACTACAAGAGACCCAGTACTTC. Based on the CDR3 plus reference TRBV5-1 and TRBJ2-5, the full variable domain is KAGVTQTPRYLIKTRGQQVTLSCSPISGHRSVSWYQQTPGQGLQFLFEYFSETQRNKGNFPGRFSGRQFSNSRSEMNVSTLELGDSALYLCASSVALGTSELQETQYFGPGTRLLVL.

The CDR3 here is CARREGRSDSEQYF. Here the CDR3 DNA reads TGCGCCAGACGGGAGGGCCGATCGGATTCCGAGCAGTACTTC. The chain carries TRBV10-1 and TRBJ2-7; 8 bases agree with TRBD2. CDR1 is WNHNN, CDR2 SYGVQD, per germline (reference sequence). The CDR3 length is 14 residues. The V segment lost 9 bases and the J segment 6 bases; nucleotides outside the gene matches: 13.

The gene calls are TRBV4-1 and TRBJ2-1, with 10 bases fitting TRBD1. J gave up 2 bases and V 1 base, and 8 bases lay outside the gene matches. CDR1 MGHRA and CDR2 YSYEKL come from the germline V gene. The CDR3 extends over 18 amino acids. The CDR3 DNA follows: TGCGCCAGCAGCCAAGGAGACCGTGGGACAGGGGCCTACAATGAGCAGTTCTTC. As protein: CASSQGDRGTGAYNEQFF.

The chain links TRBV4-2 to TRBJ2-1; TRBD2 matches at 8 bases. The germline gives CDR1 LGHNA, CDR2 YNFKEQ. The CDR3 has 17 residues. V shed 0 bases, J shed 7 bases, and the junction held 11 bases outside the gene matches. The CDR3 coding sequence is TGTGCCAGCAGCCAAGATGGGCAAGCGGGAGAGGAGAATGAGCAGTTCTTC. Protein sequence: CASSQDGQAGEENEQFF.

Regarding this clone: Its ends do not fully match the called genes, so a read error is possible. J is TRBJ2-5 and V is TRBV18, with a weak D call TRBD2 (5 bases). CDR1 is KGHSH, CDR2 LQKENI, per germline. This CDR3 region has 16 residues. This chain's CDR3 is CSSSAPRGKSKETQYF. The CDR3 nucleotides read TGTTCCAGCTCGGCCCCCCGGGGTAAGAGTAAAGAGACCCAGTACTTC.

The chain couples TRBV5-1 to TRBJ1-1; TRBD1 aligns across 12 bases. The CDR3 is made up of 18 amino acids. In germline, CDR1 is SGHRS, CDR2 YFSETQ. Unmatched junction bases numbered 12, after V lost 0 bases and J lost 6 bases. For the CDR3, the DNA is TGCGCCAGCAGCTTGGAATTGGGACAGGGGGCGTTCGGGGCTGAAGCTTTCTTT. It translates to CASSLELGQGAFGAEAFF.

This chain uses TRBV2 with TRBJ1-5, with TRBD1 as a possible D gene (5 bases). V lost 8 bases to trimming and J lost 3 bases, with 11 bases between them. The germline CDR1 and CDR2 sequences are SNHLY and FYNNEI. The CDR3 loop spans 13 amino acids. This CDR3 is CASGVGDNQPQHF. The CDR3 DNA reads TGTGCCAGCGGGGTAGGGGACAATCAGCCCCAGCATTTT.

The genes are TRBV19 and TRBJ2-7; TRBD1 matches at 8 bases. Germline V gives CDR1 LNHDA, CDR2 SQIVND (reference sequence). V lost 1 base to trimming and J lost 3 bases; unmatched junction nucleotides: 5. This CDR3 is built from 15 residues. The CDR3 reads CASSIGTGFYYEQYF. The CDR3, as DNA: TGTGCCAGTAGTATAGGGACAGGGTTCTACTACGAGCAGTACTTC.

The chain employs TRBV7-6 and TRBJ2-3; 8 nucleotides agree with TRBD1. The CDR3 runs to 13 residues. CDR1 and CDR2 from the germline V gene are SGHVS and FNYEAQ. After removal of 3 bases from V and 6 bases from J, the junction contained 2 bases not matched to a gene. CDR3: CASSFRGLDTQYF. For the CDR3, the DNA is TGTGCCAGCAGCTTCAGGGGGCTGGATACGCAGTATTTT.

This clone was seen a few times. The V and J genes are TRBV4-3 and TRBJ1-3; a weak D match, TRBD1 (6 bases). Trimming took 0 bases from V and 6 from J, leaving 9 bases between them. The CDR3 has 14 amino acids. Germline loops: CDR1 LGHNA, CDR2 YSLEER. DNA for the CDR3: TGCGCCAGCAGCCAAGAACAGGGTGAAAACACCATATATTTT. This codes for CASSQEQGENTIYF.

Note on this clone: Different DNA sequences within this sample yield the same CDR3. The chain has TRBV30 and TRBJ1-5, with D perhaps TRBD1 (6 bases). V was clipped by 3 bases and J by 4 bases, with 16 bases between them. Germline V gene sequence: CDR1 GTSNPN, CDR2 SVGIG (reference sequence). This CDR3 spans 15 amino acids. CDR3: CAWRPGGQVNQPQHF. The CDR3 nucleotides are TGTGCCTGGAGGCCTGGGGGCCAGGTTAATCAGCCCCAGCATTTT.

The rearrangement joins TRBV6-5 to TRBJ2-7, with 9 positions matching TRBD1. CDR3 length: 15 residues. Trimming took 5 bases from V and 5 from J; bases not matched to a gene: 10. Germline-derived CDR1 and CDR2 are MNHEY and SVGAGI. CDR3 in DNA: TGTGCCAGCAGTCAACCGGGACAGGGCGACAACGAGCAGTACTTC. Protein sequence: CASSQPGQGDNEQYF.

The chain combines TRBV12-5 with TRBJ2-5, with 14 bases fitting TRBD2. J was trimmed by 2 bases and V by 5 bases; bases with no gene match: 4. Per germline, CDR1 LGHNT and CDR2 FRNRAP. The CDR3 has 16 amino acids. The DNA of the CDR3 is TGTGCTAGTGGTAGAGGGACTAGCGGGAGACAAGAGACCCAGTACTTC. Protein product: CASGRGTSGRQETQYF.

V usage is TRBV5-6 and J usage is TRBJ2-1; the match to TRBD1 covers 10 bases. This CDR3 region has 16 residues. After removal of 4 bases from V and 5 bases from J, the junction contained 9 bases not matched to a gene. Germline V gene sequence: CDR1 SGHDT, CDR2 YYEEEE. CDR3: CASSLNDRGRHNEQFF. The CDR3 nucleotides are TGTGCCAGCAGCCTTAATGACAGGGGGCGGCACAATGAGCAGTTCTTC.

This chain links TRBV19 with TRBJ1-4, with D possibly TRBD1 on 5 matching bases. Between the trimmed V and J ends, which lost 3 bases and 3 bases, there was a span of 8 bases. In germline, CDR1 is LNHDA, CDR2 SQIVND (reference sequence). The CDR3 is made up of 14 amino acids. The CDR3 DNA reads TGTGCCAGTAGTATCGGGGGTTCTAATGAAAAACTGTTTTTT. As protein: CASSIGGSNEKLFF.

This clone was seen a handful of times. The chain joins TRBV4-2 to TRBJ2-1; 9 bases match TRBD2. With V trimmed by 4 bases and J by 10 bases, 8 bases remained unmatched. The CDR3 consists of 14 residues. Per the germline V gene, CDR1 is LGHNA and CDR2 is YNFKEQ. As DNA, the CDR3 is TGTGCCAGCAGCCGGGTTGCGGGGGGGGCGGAGCAGTTCTTC. As protein: CASSRVAGGAEQFF.

The J gene is TRBJ2-3, the V gene TRBV19; 11 bases fit TRBD2. Germline trimming cut 4 bases from V and 4 bases from J; bases unmatched to any gene: 7. Looked up from germline, CDR1 is LNHDA and CDR2 is SQIVND (reference sequence). The CDR3 runs to 16 residues. Here the CDR3 reads CASSTLAGGPPDTQYF. CDR3 sequence (DNA): TGTGCCAGTAGTACCTTAGCGGGAGGGCCGCCAGATACGCAGTATTTT.

The genes are TRBV6-1 and TRBJ2-7, with 7 bases that match TRBD2. After removal of 3 bases from V and 4 bases from J, the junction contained 9 bases not matched to a gene. The CDR3 covers 15 residues. Looked up from germline, CDR1 is MNHNS and CDR2 is SASEGT. The CDR3 coding sequence is TGTGCCAGCAGTGAGAGTAGCGGGTTCCTTTACGAGCAGTACTTC. It yields the protein CASSESSGFLYEQYF.

The rearrangement links TRBV7-9 to TRBJ1-2, with D perhaps matching TRBD1 (6 bases). The CDR3 contains 16 residues. Germline loops: CDR1 SEHNR, CDR2 FQNEAQ (reference sequence). Trimming shortened V by 5 bases and J by 0 bases, and 16 bases separated the two germline ends. The CDR3 DNA sequence: TGTGCCAGCAGCCCCGGAGAAGGGACAACTAACTATGGCTACACCTTC. Encoded protein: CASSPGEGTTNYGYTF.